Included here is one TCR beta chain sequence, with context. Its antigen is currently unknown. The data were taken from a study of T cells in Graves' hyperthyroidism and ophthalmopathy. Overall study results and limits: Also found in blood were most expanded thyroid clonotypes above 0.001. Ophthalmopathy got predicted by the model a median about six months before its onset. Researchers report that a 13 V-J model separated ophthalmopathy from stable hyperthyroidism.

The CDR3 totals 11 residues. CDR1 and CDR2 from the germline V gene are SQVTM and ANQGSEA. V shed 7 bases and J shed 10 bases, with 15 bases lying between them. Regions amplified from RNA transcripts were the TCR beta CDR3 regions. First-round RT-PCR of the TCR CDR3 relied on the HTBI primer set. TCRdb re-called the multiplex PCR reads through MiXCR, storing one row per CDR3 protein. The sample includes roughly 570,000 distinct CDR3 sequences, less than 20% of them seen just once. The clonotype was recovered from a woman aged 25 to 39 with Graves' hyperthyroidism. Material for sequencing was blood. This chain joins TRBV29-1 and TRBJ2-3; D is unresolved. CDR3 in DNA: TGCAGCGCCTTAGACCCATCAGCGCAGTATTTT. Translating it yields CSALDPSAQYF.